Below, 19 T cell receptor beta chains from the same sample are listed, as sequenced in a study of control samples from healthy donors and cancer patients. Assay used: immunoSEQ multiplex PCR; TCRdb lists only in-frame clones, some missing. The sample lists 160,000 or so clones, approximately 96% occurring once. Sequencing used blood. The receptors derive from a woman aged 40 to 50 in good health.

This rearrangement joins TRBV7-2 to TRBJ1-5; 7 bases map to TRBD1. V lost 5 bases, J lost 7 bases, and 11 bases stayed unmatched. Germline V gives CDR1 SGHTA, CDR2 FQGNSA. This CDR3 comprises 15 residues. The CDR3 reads CASSRRQGSGQPQHF. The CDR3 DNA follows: TGTGCCAGCAGCCGCAGACAGGGATCAGGGCAGCCCCAGCATTTT.

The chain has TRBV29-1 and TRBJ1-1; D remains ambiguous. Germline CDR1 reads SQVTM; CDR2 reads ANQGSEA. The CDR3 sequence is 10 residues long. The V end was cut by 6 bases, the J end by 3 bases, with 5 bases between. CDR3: CSVRDTEAFF. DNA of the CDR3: TGCAGCGTCCGGGACACTGAAGCTTTCTTT.

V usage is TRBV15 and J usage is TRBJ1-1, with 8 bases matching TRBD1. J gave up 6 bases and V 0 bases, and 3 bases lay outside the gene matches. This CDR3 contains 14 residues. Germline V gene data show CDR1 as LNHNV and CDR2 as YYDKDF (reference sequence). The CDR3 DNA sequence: TGTGCCACCAGCAGAGATCGGGGACAGGCTGAAGCTTTCTTT. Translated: CATSRDRGQAEAFF.

The CDR3 reads CSVEAGRRYGYTF. In DNA form, the CDR3 reads TGCAGCGTTGAGGCGGGCAGGCGCTATGGCTACACCTTC. The genes are TRBV29-1 and TRBJ1-2, with D unclear. Per germline, CDR1 SQVTM and CDR2 ANQGSEA. There are 13 residues in the CDR3. Trimming pared 3 bases from V and 4 bases from J, leaving 12 bases between.

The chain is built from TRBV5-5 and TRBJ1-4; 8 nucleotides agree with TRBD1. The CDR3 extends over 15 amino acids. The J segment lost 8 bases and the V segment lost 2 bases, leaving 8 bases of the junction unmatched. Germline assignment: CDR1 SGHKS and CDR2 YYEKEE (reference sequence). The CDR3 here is CASSFSDRGGEKLFF. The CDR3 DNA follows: TGTGCCAGCAGCTTCTCCGACAGGGGAGGCGAAAAACTGTTTTTT.

The CDR3 DNA follows: TGTGCCAGCAGATCCCCAGAACAGGGCACCAATGAGCAGTTCTTC. Amino acids: CASRSPEQGTNEQFF. The V gene is TRBV6-6, the J gene TRBJ2-1, with TRBD1 as a possible D gene (6 bases). V lost 6 bases and J 6 bases, leaving 18 bases between the germline ends. Germline CDR1 MNHNY, CDR2 SVGAGI (reference sequence). CDR3 length: 15 amino acids.

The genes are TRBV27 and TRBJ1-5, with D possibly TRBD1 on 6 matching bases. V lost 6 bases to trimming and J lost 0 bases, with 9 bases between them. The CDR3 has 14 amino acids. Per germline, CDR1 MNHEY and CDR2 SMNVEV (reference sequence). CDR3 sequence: CASSSDSSNQPQHF. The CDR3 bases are TGTGCCAGCAGCTCGGACAGTAGCAATCAGCCCCAGCATTTT.

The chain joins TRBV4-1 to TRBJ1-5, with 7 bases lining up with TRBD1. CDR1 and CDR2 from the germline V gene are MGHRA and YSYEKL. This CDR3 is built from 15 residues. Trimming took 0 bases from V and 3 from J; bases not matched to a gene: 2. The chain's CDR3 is CASSQDTGANQPQHF. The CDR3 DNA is TGCGCCAGCAGCCAAGATACAGGGGCCAATCAGCCCCAGCATTTT.

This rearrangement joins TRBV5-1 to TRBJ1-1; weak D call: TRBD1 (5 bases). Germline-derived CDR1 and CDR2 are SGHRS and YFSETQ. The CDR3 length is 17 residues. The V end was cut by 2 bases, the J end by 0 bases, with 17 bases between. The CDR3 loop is CASSLVGGAAMNTEAFF. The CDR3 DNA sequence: TGCGCCAGCAGCTTAGTAGGAGGGGCCGCGATGAACACTGAAGCTTTCTTT.

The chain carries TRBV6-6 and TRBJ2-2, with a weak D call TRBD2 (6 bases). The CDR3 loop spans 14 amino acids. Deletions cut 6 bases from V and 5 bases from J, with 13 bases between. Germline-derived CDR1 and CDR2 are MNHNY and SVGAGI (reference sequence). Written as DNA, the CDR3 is TGTGCCAGCAGCCCCTCCGGAGGGACCGGGGAGCTGTTTTTT. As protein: CASSPSGGTGELFF.

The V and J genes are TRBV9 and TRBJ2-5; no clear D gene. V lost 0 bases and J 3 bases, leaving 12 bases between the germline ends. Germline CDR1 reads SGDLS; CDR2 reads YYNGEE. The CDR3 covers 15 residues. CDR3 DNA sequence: TGTGCCAGCAGCGTAGCCCCCCAAGGGAAAGAGACCCAGTACTTC. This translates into CASSVAPQGKETQYF. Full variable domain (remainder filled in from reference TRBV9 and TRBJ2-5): DSGVTQTPKHLITATGQRVTLRCSPRSGDLSVYWYQQSLDQGLQFLIQYYNGEERAKGNILERFSAQQFPDLHSELNLSSLELGDSALYFCASSVAPQGKETQYFGPGTRLLVL.

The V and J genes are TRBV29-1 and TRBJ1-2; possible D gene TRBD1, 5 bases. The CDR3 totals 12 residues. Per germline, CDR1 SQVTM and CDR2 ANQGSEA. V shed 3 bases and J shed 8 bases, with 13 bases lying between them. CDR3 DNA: TGCAGCGTTGAGGTGCAGGGCGCGGGCTACACCTTC. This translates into CSVEVQGAGYTF.

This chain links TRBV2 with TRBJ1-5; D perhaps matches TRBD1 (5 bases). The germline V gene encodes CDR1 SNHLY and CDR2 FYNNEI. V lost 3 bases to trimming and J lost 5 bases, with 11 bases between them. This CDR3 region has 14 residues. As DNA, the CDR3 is TGTGCCAGCAGTGATTCTAGGGGCCATCAGCCCCAGCATTTT. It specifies CASSDSRGHQPQHF.

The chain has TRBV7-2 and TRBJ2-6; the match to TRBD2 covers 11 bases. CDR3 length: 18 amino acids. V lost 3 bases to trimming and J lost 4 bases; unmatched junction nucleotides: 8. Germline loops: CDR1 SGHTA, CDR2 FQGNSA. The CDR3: CASSLRLAGISGANVLTF. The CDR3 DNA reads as TGTGCCAGCAGCTTGCGACTAGCGGGGATATCCGGGGCCAACGTCCTGACTTTC.

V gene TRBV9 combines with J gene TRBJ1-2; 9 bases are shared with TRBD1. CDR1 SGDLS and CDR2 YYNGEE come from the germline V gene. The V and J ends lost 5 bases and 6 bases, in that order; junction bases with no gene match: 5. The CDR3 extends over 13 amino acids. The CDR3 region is CASSEGTGNGYTF. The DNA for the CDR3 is TGTGCCAGCAGTGAGGGGACAGGGAATGGCTACACCTTC.

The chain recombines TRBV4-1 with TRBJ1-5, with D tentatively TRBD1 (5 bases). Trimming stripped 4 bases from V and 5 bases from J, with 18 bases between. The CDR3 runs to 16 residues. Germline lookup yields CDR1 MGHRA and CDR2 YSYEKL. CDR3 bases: TGCGCCAGCAGCCCCCACCCAGGGATTGTGGATCAGCCCCAGCATTTT. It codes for CASSPHPGIVDQPQHF.

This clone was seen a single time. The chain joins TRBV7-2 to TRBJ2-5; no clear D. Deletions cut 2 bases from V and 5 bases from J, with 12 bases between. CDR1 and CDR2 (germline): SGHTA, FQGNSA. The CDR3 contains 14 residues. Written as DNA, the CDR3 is TGTGCCAGCAGCTTATTTGGTGAAAGGGAGACCCAGTACTTC. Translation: CASSLFGERETQYF.

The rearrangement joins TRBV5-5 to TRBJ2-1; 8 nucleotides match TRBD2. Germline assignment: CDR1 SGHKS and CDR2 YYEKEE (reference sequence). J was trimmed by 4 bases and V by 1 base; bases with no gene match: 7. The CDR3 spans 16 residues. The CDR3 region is CASSLLSGRAYNEQFF. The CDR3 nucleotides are TGTGCCAGCAGCTTGTTATCCGGGAGGGCTTACAATGAGCAGTTCTTC.

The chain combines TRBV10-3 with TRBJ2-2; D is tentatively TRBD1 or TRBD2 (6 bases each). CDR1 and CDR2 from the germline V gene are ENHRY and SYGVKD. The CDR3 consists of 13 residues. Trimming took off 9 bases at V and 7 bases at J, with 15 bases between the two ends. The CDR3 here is CAIAQGRNGELFF. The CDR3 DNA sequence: TGTGCCATAGCCCAGGGGAGGAACGGGGAGCTGTTTTTT.